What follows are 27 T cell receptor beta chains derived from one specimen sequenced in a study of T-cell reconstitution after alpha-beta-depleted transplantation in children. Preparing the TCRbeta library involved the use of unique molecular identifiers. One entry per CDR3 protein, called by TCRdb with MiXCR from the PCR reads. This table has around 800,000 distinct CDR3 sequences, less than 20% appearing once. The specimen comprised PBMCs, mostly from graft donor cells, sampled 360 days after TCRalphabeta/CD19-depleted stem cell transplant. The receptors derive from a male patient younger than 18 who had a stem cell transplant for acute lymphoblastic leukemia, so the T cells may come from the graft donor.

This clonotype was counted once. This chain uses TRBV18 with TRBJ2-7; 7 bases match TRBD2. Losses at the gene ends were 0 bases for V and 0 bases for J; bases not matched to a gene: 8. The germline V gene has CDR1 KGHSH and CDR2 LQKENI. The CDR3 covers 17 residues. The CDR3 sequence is CASSPPSSGEGSYEQYF. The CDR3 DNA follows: TGTGCCAGCTCACCACCGTCCAGCGGGGAAGGCTCCTACGAGCAGTACTTC.

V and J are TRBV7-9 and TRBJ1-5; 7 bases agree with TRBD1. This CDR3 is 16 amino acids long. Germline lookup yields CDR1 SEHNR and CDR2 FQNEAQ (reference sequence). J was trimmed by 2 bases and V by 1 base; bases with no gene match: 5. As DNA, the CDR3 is TGTGCCAGCAGCTTAGGACAGGGAGCGGGCAATCAGCCCCAGCATTTT. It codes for CASSLGQGAGNQPQHF.

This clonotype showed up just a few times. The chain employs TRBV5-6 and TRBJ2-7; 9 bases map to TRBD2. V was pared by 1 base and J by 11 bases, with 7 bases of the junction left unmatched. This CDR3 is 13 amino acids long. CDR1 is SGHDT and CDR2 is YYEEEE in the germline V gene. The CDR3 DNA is TGTGCCAGCAGCTTGTATAGCGGGAGAAGAAAGTACTTC. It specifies CASSLYSGRRKYF.

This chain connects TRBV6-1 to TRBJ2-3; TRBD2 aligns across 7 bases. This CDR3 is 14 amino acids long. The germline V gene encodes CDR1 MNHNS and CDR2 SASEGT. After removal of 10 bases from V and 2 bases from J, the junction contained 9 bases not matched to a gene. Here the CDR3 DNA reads TGTGCCACAACGCCGGGACTACACACAGATACGCAGTATTTT. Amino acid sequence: CATTPGLHTDTQYF.

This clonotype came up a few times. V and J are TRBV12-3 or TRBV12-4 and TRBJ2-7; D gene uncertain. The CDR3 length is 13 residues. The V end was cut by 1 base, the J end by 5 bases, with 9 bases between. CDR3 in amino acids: CASSLGSYHEQYF. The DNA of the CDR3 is TGTGCCAGCAGTTTAGGCAGTTACCACGAGCAGTACTTC.

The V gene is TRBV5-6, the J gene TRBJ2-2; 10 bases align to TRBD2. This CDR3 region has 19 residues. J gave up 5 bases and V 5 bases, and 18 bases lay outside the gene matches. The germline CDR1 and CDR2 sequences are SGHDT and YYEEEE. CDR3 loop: CASRGVTVSGRLGTGELFF. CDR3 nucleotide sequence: TGTGCCAGCAGAGGGGTTACTGTTAGCGGGAGGCTCGGGACCGGGGAGCTGTTTTTT. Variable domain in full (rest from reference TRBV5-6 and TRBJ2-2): DAGVTQSPTHLIKTRGQQVTLRCSPKSGHDTVSWYQQALGQGPQFIFQYYEEEERQRGNFPDRFSGHQFPNYSSELNVNALLLGDSALYLCASRGVTVSGRLGTGELFFGEGSRLTVL.

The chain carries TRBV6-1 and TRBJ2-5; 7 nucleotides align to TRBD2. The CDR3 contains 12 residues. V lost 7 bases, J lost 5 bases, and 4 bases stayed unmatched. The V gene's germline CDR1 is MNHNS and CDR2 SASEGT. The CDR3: CASNGGTETQYF. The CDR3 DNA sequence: TGTGCCAGCAACGGGGGGACCGAGACCCAGTACTTC.

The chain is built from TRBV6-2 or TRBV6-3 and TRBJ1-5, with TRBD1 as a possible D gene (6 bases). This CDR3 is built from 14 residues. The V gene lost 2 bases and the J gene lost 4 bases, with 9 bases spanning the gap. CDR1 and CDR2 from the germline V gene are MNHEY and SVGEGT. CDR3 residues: CASSYPTGNQPQHF. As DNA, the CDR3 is TGTGCCAGCAGTTACCCGACAGGTAATCAGCCCCAGCATTTT.

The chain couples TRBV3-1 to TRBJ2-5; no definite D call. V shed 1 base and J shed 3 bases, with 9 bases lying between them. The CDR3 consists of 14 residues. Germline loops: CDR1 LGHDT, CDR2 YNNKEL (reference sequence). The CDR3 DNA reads TGTGCCAGCAGCCAAGTCCCCGGAAAAGAGACCCAGTACTTC. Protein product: CASSQVPGKETQYF.

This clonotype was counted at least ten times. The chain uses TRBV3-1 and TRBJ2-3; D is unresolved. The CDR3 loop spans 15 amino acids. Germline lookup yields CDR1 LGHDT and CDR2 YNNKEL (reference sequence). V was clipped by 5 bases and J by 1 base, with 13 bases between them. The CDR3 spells CASSSTIRGTDTQYF. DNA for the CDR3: TGTGCCAGCAGCTCCACTATCAGAGGCACAGATACGCAGTATTTT.

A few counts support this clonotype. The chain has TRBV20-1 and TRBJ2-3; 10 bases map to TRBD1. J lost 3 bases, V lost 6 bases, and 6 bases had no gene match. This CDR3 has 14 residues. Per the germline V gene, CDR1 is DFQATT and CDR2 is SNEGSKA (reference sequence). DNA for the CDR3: TGCAGTGCGATACCGGGACAGGGGACAGATACGCAGTATTTT. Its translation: CSAIPGQGTDTQYF.

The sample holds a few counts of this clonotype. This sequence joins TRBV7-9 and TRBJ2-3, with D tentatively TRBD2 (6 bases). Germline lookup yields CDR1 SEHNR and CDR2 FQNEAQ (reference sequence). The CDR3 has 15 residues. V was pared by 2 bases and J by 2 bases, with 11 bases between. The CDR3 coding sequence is TGTGCCAGCAGCTTATTAGCGGTCCCCACAGATACGCAGTATTTT. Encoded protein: CASSLLAVPTDTQYF.

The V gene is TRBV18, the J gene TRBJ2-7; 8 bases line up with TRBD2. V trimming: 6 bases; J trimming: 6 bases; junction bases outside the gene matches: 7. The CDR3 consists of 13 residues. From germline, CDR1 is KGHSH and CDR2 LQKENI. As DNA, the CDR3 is TGTGCCAGCTCCCCGCAGCGGGGGTCCGAGCAGTACTTC. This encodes CASSPQRGSEQYF.

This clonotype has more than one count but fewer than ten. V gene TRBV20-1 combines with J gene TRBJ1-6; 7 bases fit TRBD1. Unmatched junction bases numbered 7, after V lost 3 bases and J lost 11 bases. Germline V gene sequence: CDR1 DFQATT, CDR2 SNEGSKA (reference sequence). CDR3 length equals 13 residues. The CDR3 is CSASKGAAAPLHF. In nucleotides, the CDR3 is TGCAGTGCTAGTAAGGGGGCCGCCGCACCCCTCCACTTT.

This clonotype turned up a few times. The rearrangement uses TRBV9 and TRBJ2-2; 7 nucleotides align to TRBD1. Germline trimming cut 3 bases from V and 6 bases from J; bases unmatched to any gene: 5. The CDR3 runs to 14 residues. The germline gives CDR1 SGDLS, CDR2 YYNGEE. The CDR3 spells CASSALQGSGELFF. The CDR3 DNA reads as TGTGCCAGCAGCGCGCTACAGGGGTCCGGGGAGCTGTTTTTT. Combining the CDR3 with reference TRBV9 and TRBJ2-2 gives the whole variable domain DSGVTQTPKHLITATGQRVTLRCSPRSGDLSVYWYQQSLDQGLQFLIQYYNGEERAKGNILERFSAQQFPDLHSELNLSSLELGDSALYFCASSALQGSGELFFGEGSRLTVL.

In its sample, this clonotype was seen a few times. CDR3 in DNA: TGCAGTGCTAGAGGCACCTTTAAATGGGACCGCCGGCGGACAGATACGCAGTATTTT. As protein: CSARGTFKWDRRRTDTQYF. V is TRBV20-1 and J is TRBJ2-3; D is perhaps TRBD1 or TRBD2 (5 bases each). The CDR3 runs to 19 residues. In germline, CDR1 is DFQATT, CDR2 SNEGSKA (reference sequence). Trimming left V 1 base short and J 3 bases short, with 26 bases between.

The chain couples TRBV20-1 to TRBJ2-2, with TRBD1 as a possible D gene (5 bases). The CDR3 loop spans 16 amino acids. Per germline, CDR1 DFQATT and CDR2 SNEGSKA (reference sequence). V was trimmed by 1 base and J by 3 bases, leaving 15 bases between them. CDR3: CSARASRQQDTGELFF. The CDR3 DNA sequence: TGCAGTGCTAGAGCCTCCCGACAGCAGGACACCGGGGAGCTGTTTTTT.

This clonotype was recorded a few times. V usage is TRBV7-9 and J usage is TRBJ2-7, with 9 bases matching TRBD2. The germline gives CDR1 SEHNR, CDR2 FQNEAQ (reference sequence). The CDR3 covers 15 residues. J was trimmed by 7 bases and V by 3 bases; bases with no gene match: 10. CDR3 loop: CASSFDSGSGWEQYF. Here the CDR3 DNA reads TGTGCCAGCAGCTTCGATAGCGGGAGTGGTTGGGAGCAGTACTTC.

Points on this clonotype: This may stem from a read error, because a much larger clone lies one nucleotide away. The CDR3 DNA follows: TGTGCCATCAGTGCCCCGGGTAGCGGGAGTGGAGATACGCGGTATTTT. It yields the protein CAISAPGSGSGDTRYF. The chain couples TRBV10-3 to TRBJ2-3, with 9 bases lining up with TRBD2. Germline V gene data show CDR1 as ENHRY and CDR2 as SYGVKD. The CDR3 contains 16 residues.

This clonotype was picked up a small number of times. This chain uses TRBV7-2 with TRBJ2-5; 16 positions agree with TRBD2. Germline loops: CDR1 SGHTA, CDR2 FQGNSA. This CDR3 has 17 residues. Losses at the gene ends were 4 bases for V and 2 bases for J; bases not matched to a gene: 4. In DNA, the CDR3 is TGTGCCAGCAGCTCGGGACTAGCGGGAGGGTGGCAAGAGACCCAGTACTTC. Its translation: CASSSGLAGGWQETQYF. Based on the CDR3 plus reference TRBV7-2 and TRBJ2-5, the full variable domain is GAGVSQSPSNKVTEKGKDVELRCDPISGHTALYWYRQSLGQGLEFLIYFQGNSAPDKSGLPSDRFSAERTGGSVSTLTIQRTQQEDSAVYLCASSSGLAGGWQETQYFGPGTRLLVL.

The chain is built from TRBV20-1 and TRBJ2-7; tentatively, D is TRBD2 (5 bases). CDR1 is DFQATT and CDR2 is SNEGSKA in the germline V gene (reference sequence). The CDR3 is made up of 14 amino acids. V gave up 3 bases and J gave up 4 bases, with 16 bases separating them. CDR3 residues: CSARAGGRVYEQYF. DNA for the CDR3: TGCAGTGCTAGGGCCGGCGGGCGGGTTTACGAGCAGTACTTC.

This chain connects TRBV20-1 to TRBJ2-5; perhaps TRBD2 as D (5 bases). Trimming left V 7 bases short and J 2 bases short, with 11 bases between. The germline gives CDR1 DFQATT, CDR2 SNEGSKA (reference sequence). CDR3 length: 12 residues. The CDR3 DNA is TGCAGTGTCCTCCGGGAACAAGAGACCCAGTACTTC. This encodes CSVLREQETQYF.

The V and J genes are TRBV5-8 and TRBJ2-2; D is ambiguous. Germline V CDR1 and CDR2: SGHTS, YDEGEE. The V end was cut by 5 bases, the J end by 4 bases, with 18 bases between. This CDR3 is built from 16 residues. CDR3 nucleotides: TGTGCCAGCAGTCTTCTTCAAGGAACCAGCACCGGGGAGCTGTTTTTT. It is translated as CASSLLQGTSTGELFF.

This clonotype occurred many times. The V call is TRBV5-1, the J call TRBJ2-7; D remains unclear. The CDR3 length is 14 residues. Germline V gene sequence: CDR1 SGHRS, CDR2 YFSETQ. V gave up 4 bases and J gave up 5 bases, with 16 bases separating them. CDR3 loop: CASSTLSQGNEQYF. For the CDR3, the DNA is TGCGCCAGCAGCACCCTCTCACAAGGGAACGAGCAGTACTTC.

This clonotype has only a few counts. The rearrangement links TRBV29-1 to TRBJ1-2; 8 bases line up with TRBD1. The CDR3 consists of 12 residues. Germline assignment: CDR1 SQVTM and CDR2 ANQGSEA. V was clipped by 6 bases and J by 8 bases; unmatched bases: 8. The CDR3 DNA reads TGCAGCGTCGTCGACAGGGGCTACGGCTACACCTTC. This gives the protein CSVVDRGYGYTF.

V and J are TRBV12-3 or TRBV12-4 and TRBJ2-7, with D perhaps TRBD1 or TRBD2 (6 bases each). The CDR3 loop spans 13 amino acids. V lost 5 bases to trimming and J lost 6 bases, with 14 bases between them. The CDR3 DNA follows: TGTGCCAGCAGTGAACGCAGGGGAGGCGAGCAGTACTTC. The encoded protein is CASSERRGGEQYF.

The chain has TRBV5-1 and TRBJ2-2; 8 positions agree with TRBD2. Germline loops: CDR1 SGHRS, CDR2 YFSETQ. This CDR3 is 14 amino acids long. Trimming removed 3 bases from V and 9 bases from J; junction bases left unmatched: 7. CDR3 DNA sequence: TGCGCCAGCAGCTCTAGCGGGCCTTCTCGGGAGCTGTTTTTT. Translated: CASSSSGPSRELFF. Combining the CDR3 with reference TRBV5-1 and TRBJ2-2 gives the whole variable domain KAGVTQTPRYLIKTRGQQVTLSCSPISGHRSVSWYQQTPGQGLQFLFEYFSETQRNKGNFPGRFSGRQFSNSRSEMNVSTLELGDSALYLCASSSSGPSRELFFGEGSRLTVL.